This T cell receptor beta chain was captured by sequencing in a study of read filtering for tumor transcriptome and immune sequencing (TCRdb year 2020). With regard to the full study: The cohort consisted of approximately 17 male and over twelve female patients, with a mean age of about 70 years and an age range of about 47 to 85. By revised international staging, 8 patients were R-ISS I, 15 to 20 were R-ISS II and about 7 were R-ISS III. After DNase treatment, whole-transcriptome libraries were prepared using the TruSeq RNA Access Library Prep Kit. Per sample, about 4 to 11 million TCR-region mapped reads were obtained with IR-seq, compared with only roughly 80 to 1,300 with RNA-seq. TCR repertoires obtained by targeted immune repertoire sequencing and by bulk whole-transcriptome sequencing performed on the same bone marrow samples were compared. One main goal was a read-filtering strategy for immune repertoire data, in particular deciding whether clonotypes backed by only one read should be removed.

Results and caveats for the whole study, not just this receptor: Rather than purified T cells, the sorted CD138-negative fraction was a mixed bone marrow immune population. IR-seq captured clonotypes at much higher depth and more reliably than RNA-seq, and smaller IR-seq throughput sufficed to identify most shared clonotypes. Removing single-read clonotypes increased the correlation between IR-seq and RNA-seq shared clonotype proportions. In IR-seq, single-read clonotypes were roughly 84% of clonotypes but about 3.5% of total reads; in RNA-seq they were about 68% of clonotypes and about 40% of reads.

Bone marrow was sampled from every patient at the time of active disease. Ficoll-Hypaque density gradient centrifugation was used to isolate bone marrow mononuclear cells. Myeloma plasma cells were removed and CD138-negative cells were collected by negative selection after labeling with CD138 magnetic microbeads on a MACS separator. The purity of the isolated cells was checked by flow cytometry with CD138 antibodies on an Attune NxT. Total RNA was extracted with TRIzol reagent and quantified with a NanoDrop spectrophotometer. Paired RNA-seq and IR-seq were performed on the CD138-negative bone marrow sample of each patient. The Immunoverse kit was used to build TCR libraries from around 420 ng RNA, with molecular barcoded adaptors covering alpha/delta and beta/gamma chains. TCR library preparation used the same RNA that went into transcriptome sequencing. Sequencing of TCR libraries was carried out on an Illumina HiSeq 4000 with 2 x 150 cycles. The study's processing was this. MiXCR aligned TCR reads to human V, D, J and C references and assembled the aligned reads into CDR3 clonotypes, with quality filtering and error correction included. Clonotype counts and gene usage diversity were analyzed with the tcR package in R. Raw mapping reads were checked after the RNA-seq reads had been mapped by STAR aligner version 2.5.3a onto the human GRCh37 genome. To test how sequencing depth affects detected clonotypes, IR-seq fastq files were randomly downsampled with Seqtk 1.3. Through fastp at Q25 and MiXCR, TCRdb rebuilt clones from the public reads, retaining in-frame beta chains. For every CDR3 protein sequence, its rows merge into one entry that carries the most common genes and DNA. It is TCRdb's table, rather than the study itself, that gives the V and J calls and clone size. The sample has around 130,000 distinct CDR3 sequences on record, less than 15% of them singletons. The ten largest clonotypes hold about 7.7% of the sample.

Many counts were recorded for this clonotype. No cognate antigen has been identified for it. No much larger clone is present one base from it, and per-base qualities are unavailable. The sequence came from a donor at least 40 years old with multiple myeloma. The sequenced material came from a population of CD138-negative cells sorted from bone marrow. The sample's cell subset or site label, in plain terms: bone marrow mononuclear cells depleted of CD138+ plasma/myeloma cells by negative magnetic selection.

Here the CDR3 is given as CASSYGQGRTQYF. The nucleotide sequence is TGTGCCAGCAGCTATGGACAGGGGAGGACCCAGTACTTC. The rearranged segments are TRBV7-2 and TRBJ2-5, and 9 bases in between align with TRBD1. From the germline V gene, CDR1 is SGHTA and CDR2 is FQGNSA. Unmatched junction bases come to 4, with V trimmed by 4 bases and J by 7 bases. From cysteine to phenylalanine, the CDR3 is 13 amino acids long. Only the CDR3 portion is preserved as DNA: 39 bases, with reading frame beginning at the first base.